This T cell receptor beta chain originates from a study of CD8+ T cells in alopecia areata. For the study at large: Patients remained on tofacitinib for 6 to 18 months and then went 6 months without it.

This clone was seen a handful of times. Treatment: oral pan-JAK inhibitor, 5-10 mg twice daily. The CDR3 length is 16 residues. Trimming stripped 0 bases from V and 2 bases from J, with 14 bases between. Isolated RNA was reverse transcribed into cDNA used as the sequencing template. Here immunoSEQ multiplex PCR was the method, and the copy in TCRdb shows in-frame clones only, minus some. This repertoire shows around 190,000 clones, 60% found once; its top ten account for roughly 0.7%. Sample: CD4+ T cells sorted from blood, taken at week 4, from a patient treated with tofacitinib. The chain is built from TRBV23-1 and TRBJ2-7, with no clear D. Being an ORF, TRBV23-1 has a function that is uncertain. This receptor was obtained from a human donor with alopecia areata. The CDR3 spells CASSQSRTNDTYEQYF. The CDR3 DNA sequence: TGCGCCAGCAGTCAATCGCGGACGAACGACACCTACGAGCAGTACTTC.